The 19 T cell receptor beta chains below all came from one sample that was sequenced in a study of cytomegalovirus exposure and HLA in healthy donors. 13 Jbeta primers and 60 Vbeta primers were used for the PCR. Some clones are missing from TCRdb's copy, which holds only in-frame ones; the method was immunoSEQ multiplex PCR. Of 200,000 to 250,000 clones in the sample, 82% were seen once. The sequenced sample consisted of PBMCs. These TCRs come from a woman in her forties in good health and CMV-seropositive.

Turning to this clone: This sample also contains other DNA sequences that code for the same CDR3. CDR3 in amino acids: CASSLTGPNTGELFF. DNA for the CDR3: TGTGCCAGCAGCTTAACAGGACCCAACACCGGGGAGCTGTTTTTT. The chain carries TRBV7-2 and TRBJ2-2; a possible D gene is TRBD1 (5 bases). The CDR3 loop spans 15 amino acids. From germline, CDR1 is SGHTA and CDR2 FQGNSA. The V end lost 2 bases, the J end lost 2 bases, and 9 bases lay between the germline ends.

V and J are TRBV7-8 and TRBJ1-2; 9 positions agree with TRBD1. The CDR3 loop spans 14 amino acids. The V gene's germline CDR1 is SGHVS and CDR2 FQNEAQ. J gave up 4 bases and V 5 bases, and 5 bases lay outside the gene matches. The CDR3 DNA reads TGTGCCAGCAGCACCGGGACAGGGTTCTATGGCTACACCTTC. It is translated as CASSTGTGFYGYTF.

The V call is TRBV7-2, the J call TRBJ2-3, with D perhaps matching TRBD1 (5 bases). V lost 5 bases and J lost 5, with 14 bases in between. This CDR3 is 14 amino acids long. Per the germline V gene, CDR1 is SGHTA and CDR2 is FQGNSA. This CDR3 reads CASSPGPRGDTQYF. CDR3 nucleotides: TGTGCCAGCAGCCCCGGGCCTAGGGGAGATACGCAGTATTTT.

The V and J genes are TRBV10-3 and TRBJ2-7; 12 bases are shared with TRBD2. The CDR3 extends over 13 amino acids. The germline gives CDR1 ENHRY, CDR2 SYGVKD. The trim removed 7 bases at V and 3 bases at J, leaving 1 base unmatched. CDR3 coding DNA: TGTGCCATCATGACTAGCGGGAGCTACGAGCAGTACTTC. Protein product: CAIMTSGSYEQYF.

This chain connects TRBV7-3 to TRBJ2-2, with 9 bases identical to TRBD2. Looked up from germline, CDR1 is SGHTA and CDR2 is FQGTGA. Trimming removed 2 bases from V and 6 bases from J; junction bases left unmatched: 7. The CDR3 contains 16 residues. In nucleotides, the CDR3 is TGTGCCAGCAGCTTACTGGGACTAGCTATCCCCGGGGAGCTGTTTTTT. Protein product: CASSLLGLAIPGELFF.

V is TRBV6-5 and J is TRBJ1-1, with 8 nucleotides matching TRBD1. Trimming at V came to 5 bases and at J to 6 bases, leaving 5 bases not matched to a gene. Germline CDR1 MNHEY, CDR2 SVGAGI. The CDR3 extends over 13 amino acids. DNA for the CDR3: TGTGCCAGCAGTACACAGGGGGTAGCTGAAGCTTTCTTT. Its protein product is CASSTQGVAEAFF.

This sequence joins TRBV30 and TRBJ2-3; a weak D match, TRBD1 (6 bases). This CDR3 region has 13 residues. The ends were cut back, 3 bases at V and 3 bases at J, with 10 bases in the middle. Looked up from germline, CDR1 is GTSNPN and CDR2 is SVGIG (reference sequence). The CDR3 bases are TGTGCCTGGAGGGGCAGGGGAACAGATACGCAGTATTTT. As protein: CAWRGRGTDTQYF.

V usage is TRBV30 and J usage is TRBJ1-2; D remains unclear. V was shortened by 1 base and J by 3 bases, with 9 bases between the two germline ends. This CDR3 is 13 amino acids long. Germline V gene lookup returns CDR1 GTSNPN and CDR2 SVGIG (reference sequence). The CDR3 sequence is CAWSASRDYGYTF. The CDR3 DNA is TGTGCCTGGAGTGCGAGTAGAGACTATGGCTACACCTTC.

In DNA, the CDR3 is TGCGCCAGCAGGGGGGGGTCAGATACGCAGTATTTT. Residues: CASRGGSDTQYF. V is TRBV5-1 and J is TRBJ2-3; TRBD2 agrees at 7 bases. V dropped 5 bases and J dropped 4; count of bases not matched to a gene: 1. CDR1 and CDR2 from the germline V gene are SGHRS and YFSETQ. This CDR3 has 12 residues.

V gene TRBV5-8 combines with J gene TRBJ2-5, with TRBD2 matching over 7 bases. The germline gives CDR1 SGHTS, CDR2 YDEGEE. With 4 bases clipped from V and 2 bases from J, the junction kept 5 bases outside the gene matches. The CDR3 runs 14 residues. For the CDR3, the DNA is TGTGCCAGCAGCCTTGGGGGGGGGCAAGAGACCCAGTACTTC. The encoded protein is CASSLGGGQETQYF.

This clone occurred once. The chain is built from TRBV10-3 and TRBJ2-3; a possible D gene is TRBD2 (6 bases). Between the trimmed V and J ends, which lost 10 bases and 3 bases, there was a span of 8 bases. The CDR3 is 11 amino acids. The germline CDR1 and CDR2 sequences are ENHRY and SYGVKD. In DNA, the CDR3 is TGTGCCACCGGAGGGACAGATACGCAGTATTTT. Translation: CATGGTDTQYF.

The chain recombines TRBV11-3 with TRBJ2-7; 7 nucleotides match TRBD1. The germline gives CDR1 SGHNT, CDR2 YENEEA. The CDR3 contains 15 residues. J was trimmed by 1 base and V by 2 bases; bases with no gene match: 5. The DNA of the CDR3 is TGTGCCAGCAGCTTATCCCGGGACAGTTCCTACGAGCAGTACTTC. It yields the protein CASSLSRDSSYEQYF.

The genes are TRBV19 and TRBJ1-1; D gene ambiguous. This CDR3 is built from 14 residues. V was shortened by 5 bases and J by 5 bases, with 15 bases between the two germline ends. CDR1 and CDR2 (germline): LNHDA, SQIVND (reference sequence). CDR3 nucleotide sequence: TGTGCCAGTAGTTTAGGAACAGTTCTTACTGAAGCTTTCTTT. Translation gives CASSLGTVLTEAFF.

DNA of the CDR3: TGTGCCAGCAGTTCCTACAGGGCGGGCTTCGACGAGCAGTACTTC. Protein sequence: CASSSYRAGFDEQYF. V usage is TRBV6-6 and J usage is TRBJ2-5; D perhaps matches TRBD1 (6 bases). The J call is doubtful: the DNA matches TRBJ2-7 better. The CDR3 consists of 15 residues. Germline CDR1 reads MNHNY; CDR2 reads SVGAGI (reference sequence).

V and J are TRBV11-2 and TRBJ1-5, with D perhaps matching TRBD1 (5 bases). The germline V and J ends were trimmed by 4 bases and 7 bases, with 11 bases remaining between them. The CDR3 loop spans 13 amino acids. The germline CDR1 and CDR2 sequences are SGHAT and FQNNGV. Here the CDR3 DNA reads TGTGCCAGCAGCTCGCAGGGAAAACAGCCCCAGCATTTT. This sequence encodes CASSSQGKQPQHF.

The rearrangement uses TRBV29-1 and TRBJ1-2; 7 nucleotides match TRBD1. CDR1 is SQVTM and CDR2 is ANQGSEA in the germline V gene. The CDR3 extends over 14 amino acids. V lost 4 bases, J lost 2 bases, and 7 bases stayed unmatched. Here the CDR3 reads CSVALLDRNYGYTF. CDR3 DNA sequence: TGCAGCGTTGCCCTCCTGGACAGGAACTATGGCTACACCTTC.

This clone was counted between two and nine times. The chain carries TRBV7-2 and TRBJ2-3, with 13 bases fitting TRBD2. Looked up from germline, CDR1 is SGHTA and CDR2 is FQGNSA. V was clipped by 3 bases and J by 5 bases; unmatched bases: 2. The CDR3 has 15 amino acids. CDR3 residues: CASSLTSGRLDTQYF. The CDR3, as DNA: TGTGCCAGCAGCTTGACTAGCGGGAGGTTAGATACGCAGTATTTT.

CDR3 amino acids: CASSQDRGLAGGQGDTQYF. The CDR3 DNA follows: TGCGCCAGCAGCCAAGATCGCGGACTAGCGGGGGGGCAGGGAGATACGCAGTATTTT. The chain carries TRBV4-3 and TRBJ2-3; 15 bases line up with TRBD2. Germline V lookup: CDR1 LGHNA, CDR2 YSLEER. CDR3 length: 19 amino acids. After removal of 0 bases from V and 5 bases from J, the junction contained 9 bases not matched to a gene.

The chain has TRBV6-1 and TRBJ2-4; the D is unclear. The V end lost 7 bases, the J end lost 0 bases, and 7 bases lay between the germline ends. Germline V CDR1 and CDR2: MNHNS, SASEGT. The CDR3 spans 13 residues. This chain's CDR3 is CASTTGAKNIQYF. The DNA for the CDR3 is TGTGCCAGCACGACGGGAGCCAAAAACATTCAGTACTTC.